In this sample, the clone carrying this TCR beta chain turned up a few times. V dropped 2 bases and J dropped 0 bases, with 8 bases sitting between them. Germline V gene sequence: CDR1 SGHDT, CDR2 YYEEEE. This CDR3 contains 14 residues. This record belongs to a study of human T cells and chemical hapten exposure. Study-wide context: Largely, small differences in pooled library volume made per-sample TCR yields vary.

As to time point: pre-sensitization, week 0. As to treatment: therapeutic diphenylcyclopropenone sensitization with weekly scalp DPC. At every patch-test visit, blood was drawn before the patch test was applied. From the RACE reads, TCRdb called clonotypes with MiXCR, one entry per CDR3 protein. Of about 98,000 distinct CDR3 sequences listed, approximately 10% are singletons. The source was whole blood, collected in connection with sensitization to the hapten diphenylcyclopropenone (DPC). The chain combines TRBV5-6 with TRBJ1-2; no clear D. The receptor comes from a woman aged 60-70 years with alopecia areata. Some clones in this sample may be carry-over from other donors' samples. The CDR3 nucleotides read TGTGCCAGCAGCTTTCGCCCCTCTAACTATGGCTACACCTTC. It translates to CASSFRPSNYGYTF.